The clone carrying this T cell receptor (beta chain) was counted a few times. The source of the sample is a study of T cells in Graves' hyperthyroidism and ophthalmopathy. Looking at the study overall: Upon initial diagnosis and before any treatment, peripheral blood was collected.

V was clipped by 5 bases and J by 0 bases, with 11 bases between them. The CDR3 is made up of 14 amino acids. The germline V gene encodes CDR1 MDHEN and CDR2 SYDVKM. It was RNA transcripts that yielded the amplified TCR beta CDR3 regions. Researchers ran a first-round RT-PCR on the TCR CDR3 using the HTBI primer set. In TCRdb, the multiplex PCR reads were re-called with MiXCR into one record per CDR3 protein. This table has roughly 300,000 distinct CDR3 sequences, about 20% appearing once. Diagnostic decisions used clinical symptoms, serum thyroxine and TRAb, thyroid ultrasound and orbital computed tomography.

The sequence derives from a woman in her 50s with Graves' hyperthyroidism. The gene calls are TRBV28 and TRBJ2-7; D remains ambiguous. The material sequenced was blood. The CDR3 coding sequence is TGTGCCAGCAGTCAAGCAGACGGCTCCTACGAGCAGTACTTC. Translated, it gives CASSQADGSYEQYF.